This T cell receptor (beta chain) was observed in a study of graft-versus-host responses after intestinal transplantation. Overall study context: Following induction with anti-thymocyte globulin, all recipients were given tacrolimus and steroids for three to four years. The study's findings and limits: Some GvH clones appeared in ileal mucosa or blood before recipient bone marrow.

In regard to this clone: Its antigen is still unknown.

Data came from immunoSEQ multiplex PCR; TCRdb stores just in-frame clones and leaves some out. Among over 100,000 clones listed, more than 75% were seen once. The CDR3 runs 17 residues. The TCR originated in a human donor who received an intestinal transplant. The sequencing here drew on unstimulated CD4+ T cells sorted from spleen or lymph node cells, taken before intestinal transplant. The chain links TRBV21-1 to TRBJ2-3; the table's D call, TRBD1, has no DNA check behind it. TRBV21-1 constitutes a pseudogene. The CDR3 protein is CASSKALWGQPTDTQYF. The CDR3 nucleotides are TGTGCCAGCAGCAAAGCGCTTTGGGGACAGCCCACAGATACGCAGTATTTT.